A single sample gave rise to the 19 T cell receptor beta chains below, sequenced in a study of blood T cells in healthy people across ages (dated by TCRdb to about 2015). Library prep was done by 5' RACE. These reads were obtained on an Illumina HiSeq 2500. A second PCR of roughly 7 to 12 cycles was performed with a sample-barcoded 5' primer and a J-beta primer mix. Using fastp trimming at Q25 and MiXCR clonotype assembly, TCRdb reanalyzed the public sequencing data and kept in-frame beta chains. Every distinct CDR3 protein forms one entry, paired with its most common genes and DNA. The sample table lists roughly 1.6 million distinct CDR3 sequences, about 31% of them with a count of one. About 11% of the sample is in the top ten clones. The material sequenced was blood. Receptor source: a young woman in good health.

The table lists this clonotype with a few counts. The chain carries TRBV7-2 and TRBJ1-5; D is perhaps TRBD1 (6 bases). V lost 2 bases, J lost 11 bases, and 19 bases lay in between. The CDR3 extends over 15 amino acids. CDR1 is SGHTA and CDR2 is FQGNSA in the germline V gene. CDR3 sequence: CASSLYGGPTTAQHF. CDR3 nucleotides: TGTGCCAGCAGCTTATATGGGGGCCCCACGACGGCCCAGCATTTT.

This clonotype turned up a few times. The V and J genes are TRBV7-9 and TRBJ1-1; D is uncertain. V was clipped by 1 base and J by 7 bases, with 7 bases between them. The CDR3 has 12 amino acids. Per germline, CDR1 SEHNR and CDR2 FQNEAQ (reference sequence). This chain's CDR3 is CASSLGGFEAFF. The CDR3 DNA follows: TGTGCCAGCAGCTTAGGAGGTTTTGAAGCTTTCTTT.

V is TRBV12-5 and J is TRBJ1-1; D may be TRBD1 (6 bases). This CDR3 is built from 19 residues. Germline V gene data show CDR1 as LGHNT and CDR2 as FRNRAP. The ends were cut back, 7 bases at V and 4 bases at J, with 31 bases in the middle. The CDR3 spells CASASIIQGPVGARTEAFF. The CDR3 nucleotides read TGTGCTAGTGCCTCGATCATACAGGGCCCGGTGGGGGCGCGCACTGAAGCTTTCTTT.

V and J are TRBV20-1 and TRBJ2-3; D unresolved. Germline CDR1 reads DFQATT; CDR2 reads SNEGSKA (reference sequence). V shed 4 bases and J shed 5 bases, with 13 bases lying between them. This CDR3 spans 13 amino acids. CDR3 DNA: TGCAGTGCTACACTTAACCCCGGAGATACGCAGTATTTT. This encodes CSATLNPGDTQYF.

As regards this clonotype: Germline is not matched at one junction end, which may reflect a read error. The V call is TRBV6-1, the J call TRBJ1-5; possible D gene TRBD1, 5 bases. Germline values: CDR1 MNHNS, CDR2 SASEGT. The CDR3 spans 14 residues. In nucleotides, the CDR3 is TGTGCTAGCAGTGAAGTAGAAGGGGCCCAGCCCCAGCATTTT. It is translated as CASSEVEGAQPQHF.

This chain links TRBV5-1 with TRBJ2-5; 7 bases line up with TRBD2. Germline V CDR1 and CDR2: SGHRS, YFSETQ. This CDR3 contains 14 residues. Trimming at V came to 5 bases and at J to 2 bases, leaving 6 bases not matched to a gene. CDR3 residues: CASRRGLGQETQYF. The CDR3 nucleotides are TGCGCCAGCAGACGAGGACTAGGACAAGAGACCCAGTACTTC.

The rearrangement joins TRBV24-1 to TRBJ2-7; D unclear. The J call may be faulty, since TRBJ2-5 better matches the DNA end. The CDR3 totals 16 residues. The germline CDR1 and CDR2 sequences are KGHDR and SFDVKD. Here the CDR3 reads CATSDFGKMRQETQYF. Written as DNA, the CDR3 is TGTGCCACCAGTGATTTCGGCAAGATGAGGCAAGAGACCCAGTACTTC.

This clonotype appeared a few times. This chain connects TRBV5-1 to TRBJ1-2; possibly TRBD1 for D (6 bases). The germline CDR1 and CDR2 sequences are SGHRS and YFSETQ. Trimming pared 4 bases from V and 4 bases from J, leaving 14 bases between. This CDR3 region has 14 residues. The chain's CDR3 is CASSPGQLLYGYTF. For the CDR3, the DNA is TGCGCCAGCAGCCCAGGACAGCTCCTCTATGGCTACACCTTC. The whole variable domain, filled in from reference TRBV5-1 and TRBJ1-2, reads KAGVTQTPRYLIKTRGQQVTLSCSPISGHRSVSWYQQTPGQGLQFLFEYFSETQRNKGNFPGRFSGRQFSNSRSEMNVSTLELGDSALYLCASSPGQLLYGYTFGSGTRLTVV.

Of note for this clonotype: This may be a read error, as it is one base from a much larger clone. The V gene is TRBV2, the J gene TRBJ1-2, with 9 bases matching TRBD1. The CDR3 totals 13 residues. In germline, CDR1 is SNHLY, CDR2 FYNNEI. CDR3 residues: CACRGQGNYGYTF. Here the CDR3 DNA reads TGTGCCTGCAGGGGACAGGGAAACTATGGCTACACCTTC. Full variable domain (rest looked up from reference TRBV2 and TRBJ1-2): EPEVTQTPSHQVTQMGQEVILRCVPISNHLYFYWYRQILGQKVEFLVSFYNNEISEKSEIFDDQFSVERPDGSNFTLKIRSTKLEDSAMYFCACRGQGNYGYTFGSGTRLTVV.

In DNA, the CDR3 is TGTGCCAGCAGGATTACACTAGCGGGGTTCCATGAGCAGTTCTTC. Translated: CASRITLAGFHEQFF. J is TRBJ2-1 and V is TRBV28, with 10 positions matching TRBD2. J was trimmed by 8 bases and V by 6 bases; bases with no gene match: 10. This CDR3 contains 15 residues. CDR1 and CDR2 (germline): MDHEN, SYDVKM.

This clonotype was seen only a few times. CDR3 amino acids: CASSLGRGLAGTYEQYF. CDR3 sequence (DNA): TGTGCCAGCAGCTTAGGAAGGGGTCTAGCGGGCACCTACGAGCAGTACTTC. J is TRBJ2-7 and V is TRBV7-6; 8 positions match TRBD2. Germline V gene sequence: CDR1 SGHVS, CDR2 FNYEAQ. The V gene end was trimmed by 1 base and the J gene end by 2 bases; junction bases not matched to a gene: 10. This CDR3 has 17 amino acids.

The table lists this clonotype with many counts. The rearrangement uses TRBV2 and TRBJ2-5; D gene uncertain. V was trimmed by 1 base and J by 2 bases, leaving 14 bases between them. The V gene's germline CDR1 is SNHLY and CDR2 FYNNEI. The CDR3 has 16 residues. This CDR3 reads CASSEGSSSRQETQYF. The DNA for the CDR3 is TGTGCCAGCAGTGAAGGGTCAAGTTCCAGACAAGAGACCCAGTACTTC.

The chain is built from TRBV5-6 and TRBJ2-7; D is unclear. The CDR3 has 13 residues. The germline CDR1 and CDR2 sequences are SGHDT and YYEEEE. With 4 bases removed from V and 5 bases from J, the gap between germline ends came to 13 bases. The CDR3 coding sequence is TGTGCCAGCAGCGGGGTTAACCCCAACGAGCAGTACTTC. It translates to CASSGVNPNEQYF.

CDR3 sequence (DNA): TGTGCCAGCCGCGATAACAGACGGGACAGATTCGAAATAAGCTCTGGGGCCAACGTCCTGACTTTC. Its protein product is CASRDNRRDRFEISSGANVLTF. The genes are TRBV11-2 and TRBJ2-6, with 7 bases lining up with TRBD1. The germline V gene encodes CDR1 SGHAT and CDR2 FQNNGV. The CDR3 covers 22 residues. Unmatched junction bases numbered 25, after V lost 8 bases and J lost 0 bases.

CDR3 DNA: TGTGCCATCACCTCCTCGGACAGCTCCTACGAGCAGTACTTC. As protein: CAITSSDSSYEQYF. J is TRBJ2-7 and V is TRBV10-3, with D possibly matching TRBD1 (6 bases). In germline, CDR1 is ENHRY, CDR2 SYGVKD. The CDR3 has 14 residues. Trimming pared 7 bases from V and 0 bases from J, leaving 13 bases between.

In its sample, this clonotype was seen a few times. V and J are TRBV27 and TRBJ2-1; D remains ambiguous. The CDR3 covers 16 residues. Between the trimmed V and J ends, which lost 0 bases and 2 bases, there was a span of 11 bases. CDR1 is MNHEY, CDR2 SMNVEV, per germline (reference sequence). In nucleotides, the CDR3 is TGTGCCAGCAGTTTATCGGTGGGCCATGCCTACAATGAGCAGTTCTTC. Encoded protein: CASSLSVGHAYNEQFF.

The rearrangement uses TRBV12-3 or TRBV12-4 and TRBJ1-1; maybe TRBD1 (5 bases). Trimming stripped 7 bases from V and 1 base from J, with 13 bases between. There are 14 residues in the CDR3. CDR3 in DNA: TGTGCCAGCACCAGAGACAGCCAGAACACTGAAGCTTTCTTT. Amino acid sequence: CASTRDSQNTEAFF.

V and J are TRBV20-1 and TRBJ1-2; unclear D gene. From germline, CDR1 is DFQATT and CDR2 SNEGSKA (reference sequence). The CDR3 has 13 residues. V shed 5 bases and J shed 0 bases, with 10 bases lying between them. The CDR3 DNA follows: TGCAGTGCTCCCCGGGAGGCTAACTATGGCTACACCTTC. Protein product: CSAPREANYGYTF.

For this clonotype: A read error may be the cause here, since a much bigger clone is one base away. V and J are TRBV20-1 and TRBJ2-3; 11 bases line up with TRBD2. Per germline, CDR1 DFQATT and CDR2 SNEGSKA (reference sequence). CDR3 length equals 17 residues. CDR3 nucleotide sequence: TGCAGTGCCCCGAGACCCGGGACTAGCGGACGCACAGATACGCGGTATTTT. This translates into CSAPRPGTSGRTDTRYF.